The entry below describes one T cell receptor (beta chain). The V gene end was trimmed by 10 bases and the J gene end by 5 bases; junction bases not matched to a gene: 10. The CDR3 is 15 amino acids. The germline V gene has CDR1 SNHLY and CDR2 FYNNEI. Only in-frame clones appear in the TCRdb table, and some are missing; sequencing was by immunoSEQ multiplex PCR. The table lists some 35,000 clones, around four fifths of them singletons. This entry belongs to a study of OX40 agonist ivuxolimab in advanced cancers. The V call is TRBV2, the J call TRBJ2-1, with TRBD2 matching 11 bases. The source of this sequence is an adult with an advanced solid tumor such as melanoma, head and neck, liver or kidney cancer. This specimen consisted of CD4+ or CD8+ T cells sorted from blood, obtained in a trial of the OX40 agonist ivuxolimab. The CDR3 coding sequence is TGTGCCACCCAATCGGCTAGCGGGAGGAACAATGAGCAGTTCTTC. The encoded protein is CATQSASGRNNEQFF.